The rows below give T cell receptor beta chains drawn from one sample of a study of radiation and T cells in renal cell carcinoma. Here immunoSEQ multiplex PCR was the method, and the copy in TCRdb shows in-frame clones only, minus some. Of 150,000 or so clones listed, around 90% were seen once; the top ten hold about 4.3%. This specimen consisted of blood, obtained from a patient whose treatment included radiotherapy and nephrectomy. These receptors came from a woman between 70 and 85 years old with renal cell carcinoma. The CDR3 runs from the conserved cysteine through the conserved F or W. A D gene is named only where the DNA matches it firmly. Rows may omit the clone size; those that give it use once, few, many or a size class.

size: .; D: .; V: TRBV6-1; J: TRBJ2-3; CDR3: CASSEVSQGRTDTQYF; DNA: TGTGCCAGCAGTGAAGTAAGTCAGGGAAGAACAGATACGCAGTATTTT
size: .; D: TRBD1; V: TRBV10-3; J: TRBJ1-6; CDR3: CAISGDRTYNSPLHF; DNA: TGTGCCATCAGTGGGGACAGAACCTATAATTCACCCCTCCACTTT
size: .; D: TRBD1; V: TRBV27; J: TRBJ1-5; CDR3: CASSTQGARGNQPQHF; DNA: TGTGCCAGCAGTACACAGGGGGCGAGGGGCAATCAGCCCCAGCATTTT
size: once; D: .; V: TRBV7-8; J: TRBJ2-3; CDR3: CASSLTGRDTQYF; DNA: TGTGCCAGCAGCTTAACGGGCCGAGATACGCAGTATTTT
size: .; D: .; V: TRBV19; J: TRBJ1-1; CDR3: CASSISGRGGEAFF; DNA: TGTGCCAGTAGTATATCAGGCAGGGGAGGTGAAGCTTTCTTT
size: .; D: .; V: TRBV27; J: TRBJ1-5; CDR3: CASSPGNSNQPQHF; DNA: TGTGCCAGCAGTCCCGGAAATAGCAATCAGCCCCAGCATTTT
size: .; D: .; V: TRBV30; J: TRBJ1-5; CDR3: CAWSMNRFNQPQHF; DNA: TGTGCCTGGAGTATGAACAGGTTCAATCAGCCCCAGCATTTT
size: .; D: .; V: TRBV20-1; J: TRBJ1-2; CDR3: CSATGTRGYTF; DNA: TGCAGTGCTACCGGGACTCGTGGCTACACCTTC
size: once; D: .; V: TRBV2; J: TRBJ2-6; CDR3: CASSERETGANVLTF; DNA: TGTGCCAGCAGTGAGCGGGAAACCGGGGCCAACGTCCTGACTTTC
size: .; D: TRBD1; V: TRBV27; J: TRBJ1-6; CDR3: CASKGQGTSPLHF; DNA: TGTGCCAGCAAGGGACAGGGAACTTCACCCCTCCACTTT
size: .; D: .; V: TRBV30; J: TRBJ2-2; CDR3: CAWSVPVAANGELFF; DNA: TGTGCCTGGAGTGTACCGGTAGCGGCCAACGGGGAGCTGTTTTTT
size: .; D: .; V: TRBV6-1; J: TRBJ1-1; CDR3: CASNPTGNTEAFF; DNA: TGTGCCAGCAACCCTACAGGGAACACTGAAGCTTTCTTT
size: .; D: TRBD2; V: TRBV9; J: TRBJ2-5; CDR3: CASSVDFSGEETQYF; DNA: TGTGCCAGCAGCGTAGATTTTAGCGGGGAAGAGACCCAGTACTTC
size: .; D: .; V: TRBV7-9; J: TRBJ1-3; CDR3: CASSLVGANTIYF; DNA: TGTGCCAGCAGCCTAGTAGGTGCAAACACCATATATTTT
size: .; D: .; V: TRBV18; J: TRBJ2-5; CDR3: CASSPDSQETQYF; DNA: TGTGCCAGCTCACCCGACAGTCAAGAGACCCAGTACTTC
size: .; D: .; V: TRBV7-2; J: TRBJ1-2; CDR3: CASSLGRSTYGYTF; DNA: TGTGCCAGCAGCCTAGGGCGATCGACCTATGGCTACACCTTC
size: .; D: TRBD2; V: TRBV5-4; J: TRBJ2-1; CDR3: CASSFLQRGGYNEQFF; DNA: TGTGCCAGCAGCTTTCTGCAGCGGGGGGGCTACAATGAGCAGTTCTTC
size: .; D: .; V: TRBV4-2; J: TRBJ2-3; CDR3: CASSPDYRLADTQYF; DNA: TGTGCCAGCAGCCCGGACTACCGATTGGCAGATACGCAGTATTTT
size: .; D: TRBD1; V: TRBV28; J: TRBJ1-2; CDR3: CASSTQTGGANYGYTF; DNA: TGTGCCAGCAGTACCCAGACAGGGGGGGCTAACTATGGCTACACCTTC
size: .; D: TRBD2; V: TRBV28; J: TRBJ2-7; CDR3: CASRTVAGGLYEQYF; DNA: TGTGCCAGCCGGACAGTAGCGGGGGGGCTCTACGAGCAGTACTTC
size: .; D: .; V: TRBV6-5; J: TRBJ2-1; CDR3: CASSYSRGFLNEQFF; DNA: TGTGCCAGCAGTTACTCCCGGGGGTTCCTCAATGAGCAGTTCTTC
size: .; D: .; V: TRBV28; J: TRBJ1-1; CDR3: CASSVYRVRTEAFF; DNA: TGTGCCAGCAGTGTTTACAGGGTTCGCACTGAAGCTTTCTTT
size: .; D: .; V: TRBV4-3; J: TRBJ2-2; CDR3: CASSQDGSTGELFF; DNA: TGCGCCAGCAGCCAAGACGGCTCCACCGGGGAGCTGTTTTTT
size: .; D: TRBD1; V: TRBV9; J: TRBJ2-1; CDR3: CASSVEGASYNEQFF; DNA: TGTGCCAGCAGCGTAGAGGGGGCCTCCTACAATGAGCAGTTCTTC
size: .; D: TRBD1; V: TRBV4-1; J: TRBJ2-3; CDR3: CASSHPGQGTDTQYF; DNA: TGCGCCAGCAGCCACCCGGGACAGGGGACAGATACGCAGTATTTT
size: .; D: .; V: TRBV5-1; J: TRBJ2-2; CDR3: CASSLDGVRTGELFF; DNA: TGCGCCAGCAGCTTGGACGGGGTTAGGACCGGGGAGCTGTTTTTT
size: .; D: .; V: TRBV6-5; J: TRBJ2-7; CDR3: CASSYHPVADEQYF; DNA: TGTGCCAGCAGTTACCACCCAGTCGCGGACGAGCAGTACTTC
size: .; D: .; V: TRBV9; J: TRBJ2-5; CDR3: CASSVGVRGETQYF; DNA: TGTGCCAGCAGCGTAGGGGTCAGGGGCGAGACCCAGTACTTC
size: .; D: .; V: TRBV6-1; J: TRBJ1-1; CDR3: CASTLLTGNTEAFF; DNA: TGTGCCAGCACCCTACTGACAGGGAACACTGAAGCTTTCTTT
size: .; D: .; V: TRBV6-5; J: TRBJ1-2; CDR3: CASSYSTQGGYGYTF; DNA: TGTGCCAGCAGTTACTCGACTCAGGGTGGCTATGGCTACACCTTC
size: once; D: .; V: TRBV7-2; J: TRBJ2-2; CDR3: CASSLLRNTGELFF; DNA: TGTGCCAGCAGCTTACTTCGGAACACCGGGGAGCTGTTTTTT
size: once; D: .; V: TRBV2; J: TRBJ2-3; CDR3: CASSEEGGKIIPDTQYF; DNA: TGTGCCAGCAGTGAGGAGGGGGGGAAAATCATCCCAGATACGCAGTATTTT
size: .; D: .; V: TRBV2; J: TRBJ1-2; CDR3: CASSDLRVGYGYTF; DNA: TGTGCCAGCAGTGACTTAAGGGTTGGCTATGGCTACACCTTC
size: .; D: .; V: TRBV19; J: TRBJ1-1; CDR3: CASKKGWGAGTEAFF; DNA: TGTGCCAGTAAGAAAGGGTGGGGCGCGGGCACTGAAGCTTTCTTT
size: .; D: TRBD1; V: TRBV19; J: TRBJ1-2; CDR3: CASSQTGGNGYTF; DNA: TGTGCCAGTAGCCAGACAGGGGGAAATGGCTACACCTTC
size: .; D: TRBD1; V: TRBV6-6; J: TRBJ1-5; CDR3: CASSAGQGNQPQHF; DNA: TGTGCCAGCAGTGCGGGACAGGGGAATCAGCCCCAGCATTTT
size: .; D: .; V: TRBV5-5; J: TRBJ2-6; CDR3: CASSLRGSGANVLTF; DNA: TGTGCCAGCAGCTTGCGGGGGTCTGGGGCCAACGTCCTGACTTTC
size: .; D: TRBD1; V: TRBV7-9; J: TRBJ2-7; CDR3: CASSLDRGHHEQYF; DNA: TGTGCCAGCAGCCTAGACAGGGGACACCACGAGCAGTACTTC
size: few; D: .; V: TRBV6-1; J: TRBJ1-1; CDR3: CASRKEVNTEAFF; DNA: TGTGCCAGCAGGAAGGAGGTAAACACTGAAGCTTTCTTT
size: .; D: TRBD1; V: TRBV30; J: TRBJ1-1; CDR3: CAWSRQGNTEAFF; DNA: TGTGCCTGGAGTCGACAGGGGAACACTGAAGCTTTCTTT
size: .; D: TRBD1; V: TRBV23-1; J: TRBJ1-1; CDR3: CASSSRGLNTEAFF; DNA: TGCGCCAGCAGTAGCAGGGGGCTTAACACTGAAGCTTTCTTT
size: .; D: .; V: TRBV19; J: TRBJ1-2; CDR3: CASNPVGANYGYTF; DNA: TGTGCCAGTAATCCCGTAGGGGCTAACTATGGCTACACCTTC
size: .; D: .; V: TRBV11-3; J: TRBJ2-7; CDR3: CASSIHEYEQYF; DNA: TGTGCCAGCAGTATACACGAGTACGAGCAGTACTTC
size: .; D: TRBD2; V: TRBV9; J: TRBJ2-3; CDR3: CASSVESAGGDTDTQYF; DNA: TGTGCCAGCAGCGTAGAGAGTGCGGGGGGCGATACAGATACGCAGTATTTT
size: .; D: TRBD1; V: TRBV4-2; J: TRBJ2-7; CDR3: CASSQVGQGVNEQYF; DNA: TGTGCCAGCAGCCAAGTAGGACAGGGGGTCAACGAGCAGTACTTC
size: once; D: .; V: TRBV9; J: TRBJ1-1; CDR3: CASSVAAGAGGTEAFF; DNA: TGTGCCAGCAGCGTCGCCGCCGGGGCGGGGGGCACTGAAGCTTTCTTT
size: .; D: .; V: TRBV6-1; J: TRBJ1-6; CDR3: CASSPGAYNSPLHF; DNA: TGTGCCAGCAGCCCGGGGGCCTATAATTCACCCCTCCACTTT
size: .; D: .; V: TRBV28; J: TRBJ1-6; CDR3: CASSRVDSPLHF; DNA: TGTGCCAGCAGCCGGGTCGATTCACCCCTCCACTTT
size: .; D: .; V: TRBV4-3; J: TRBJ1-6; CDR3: CASSQGQDNSPLHF; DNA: TGCGCCAGCAGCCAAGGCCAGGATAATTCACCCCTCCACTTT
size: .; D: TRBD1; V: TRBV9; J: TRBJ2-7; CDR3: CASSARDSPFTYEQYF; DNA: TGTGCCAGCAGCGCCCGGGACAGCCCCTTCACCTACGAGCAGTACTTC
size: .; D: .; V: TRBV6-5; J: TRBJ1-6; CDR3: CASSYGDVNSPLHF; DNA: TGTGCCAGCAGTTACGGGGATGTGAATTCACCCCTCCACTTT
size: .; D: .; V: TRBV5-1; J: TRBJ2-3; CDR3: CATSPTGADTQYF; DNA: TGCGCCACCTCCCCGACGGGGGCAGATACGCAGTATTTT
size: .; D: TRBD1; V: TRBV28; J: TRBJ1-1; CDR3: CASSAGQGKEAFF; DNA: TGTGCCAGCAGTGCCGGACAGGGGAAGGAAGCTTTCTTT
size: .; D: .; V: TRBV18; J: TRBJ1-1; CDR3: CASLRTGTRNTEAFF; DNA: TGTGCCAGCTTACGGACGGGGACTAGGAACACTGAAGCTTTCTTT
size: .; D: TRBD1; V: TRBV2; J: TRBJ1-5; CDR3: CASRDRSNQPQHF; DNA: TGTGCCAGCCGGGACAGAAGCAATCAGCCCCAGCATTTT
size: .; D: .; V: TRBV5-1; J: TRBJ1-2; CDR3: CASSLGGRLNYGYTF; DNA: TGCGCCAGCAGCCTCGGTGGCCGGCTTAACTATGGCTACACCTTC
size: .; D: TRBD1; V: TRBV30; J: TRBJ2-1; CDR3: CAWSVRGGTGHNEQFF; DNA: TGTGCCTGGAGTGTACGAGGGGGGACAGGTCACAATGAGCAGTTCTTC
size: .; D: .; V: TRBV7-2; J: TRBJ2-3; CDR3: CASTNGQRTDTQYF; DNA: TGTGCCAGCACTAACGGACAGCGCACAGATACGCAGTATTTT
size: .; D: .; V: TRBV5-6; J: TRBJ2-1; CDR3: CASSPGDLDYNEQFF; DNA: TGTGCCAGCAGCCCTGGGGACCTAGACTACAATGAGCAGTTCTTC
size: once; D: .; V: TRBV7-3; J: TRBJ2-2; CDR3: CASSRLNTGELFF; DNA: TGTGCCAGCAGCCGACTGAACACCGGGGAGCTGTTTTTT